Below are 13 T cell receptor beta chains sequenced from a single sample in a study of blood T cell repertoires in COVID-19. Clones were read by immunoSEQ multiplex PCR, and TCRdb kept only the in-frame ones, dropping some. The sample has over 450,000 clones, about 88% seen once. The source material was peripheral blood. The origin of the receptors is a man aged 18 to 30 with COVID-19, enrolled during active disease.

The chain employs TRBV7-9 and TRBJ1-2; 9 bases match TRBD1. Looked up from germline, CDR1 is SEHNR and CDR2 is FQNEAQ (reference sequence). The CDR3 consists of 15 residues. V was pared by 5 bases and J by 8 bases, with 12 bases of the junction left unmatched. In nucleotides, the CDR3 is TGTGCCAGCAGCCTGGGACAGGGACCCTCCCGCGGCTACACCTTC. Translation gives CASSLGQGPSRGYTF.

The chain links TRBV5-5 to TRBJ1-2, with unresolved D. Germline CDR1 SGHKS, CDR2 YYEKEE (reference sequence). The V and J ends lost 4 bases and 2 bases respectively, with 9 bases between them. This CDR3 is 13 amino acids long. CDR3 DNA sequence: TGTGCCAGCAGCCCCGCGGAGAACTATGGCTACACCTTC. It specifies CASSPAENYGYTF.

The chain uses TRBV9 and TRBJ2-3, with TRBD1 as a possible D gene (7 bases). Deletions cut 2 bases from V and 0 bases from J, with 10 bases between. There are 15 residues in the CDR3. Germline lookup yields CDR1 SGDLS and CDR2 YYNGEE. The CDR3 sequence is CASSVRGESTDTQYF. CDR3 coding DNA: TGTGCCAGCAGCGTCAGGGGGGAAAGCACAGATACGCAGTATTTT.

CDR3 DNA sequence: TGTGCCAGCAGCTCCTACGGCACCGGGGAGCTGTTTTTT. Its protein product is CASSSYGTGELFF. V and J are TRBV7-2 and TRBJ2-2; D ambiguous. CDR3 length: 13 amino acids. CDR1 is SGHTA and CDR2 is FQGNSA in the germline V gene. Trimming cost V 4 bases and J 4 bases, with 7 bases left between them. The whole variable domain, filled in from reference TRBV7-2 and TRBJ2-2, reads GAGVSQSPSNKVTEKGKDVELRCDPISGHTALYWYRQSLGQGLEFLIYFQGNSAPDKSGLPSDRFSAERTGGSVSTLTIQRTQQEDSAVYLCASSSYGTGELFFGEGSRLTVL.

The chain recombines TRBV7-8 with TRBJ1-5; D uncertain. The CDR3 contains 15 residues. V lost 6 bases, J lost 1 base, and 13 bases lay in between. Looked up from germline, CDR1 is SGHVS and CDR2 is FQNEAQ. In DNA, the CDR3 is TGTGCCAGCAGTAGGGAGAGGGCCAGCAATCAGCCCCAGCATTTT. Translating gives CASSRERASNQPQHF.

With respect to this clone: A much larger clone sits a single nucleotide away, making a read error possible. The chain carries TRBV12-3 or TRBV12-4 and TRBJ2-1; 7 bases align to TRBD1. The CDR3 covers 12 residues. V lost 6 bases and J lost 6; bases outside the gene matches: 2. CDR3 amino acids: CASRSGGNEQFF. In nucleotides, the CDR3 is TGTGCCAGCAGATCAGGGGGCAATGAGCAGTTCTTC.

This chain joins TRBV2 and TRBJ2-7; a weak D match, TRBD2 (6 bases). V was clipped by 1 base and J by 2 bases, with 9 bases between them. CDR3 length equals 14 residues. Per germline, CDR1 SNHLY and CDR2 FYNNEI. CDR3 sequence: CASSEGGAPYEQYF. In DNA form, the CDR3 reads TGTGCCAGCAGTGAAGGCGGGGCGCCCTACGAGCAGTACTTC. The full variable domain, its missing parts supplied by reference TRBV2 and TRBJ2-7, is EPEVTQTPSHQVTQMGQEVILRCVPISNHLYFYWYRQILGQKVEFLVSFYNNEISEKSEIFDDQFSVERPDGSNFTLKIRSTKLEDSAMYFCASSEGGAPYEQYFGPGTRLTVT.

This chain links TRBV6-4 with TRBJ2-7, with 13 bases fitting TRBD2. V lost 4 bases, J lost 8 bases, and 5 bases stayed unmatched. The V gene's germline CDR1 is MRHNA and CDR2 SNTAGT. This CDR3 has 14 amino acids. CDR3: CASSARLAGGKQYF. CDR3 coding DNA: TGTGCCAGCAGTGCCAGACTAGCGGGAGGAAAGCAGTACTTC.

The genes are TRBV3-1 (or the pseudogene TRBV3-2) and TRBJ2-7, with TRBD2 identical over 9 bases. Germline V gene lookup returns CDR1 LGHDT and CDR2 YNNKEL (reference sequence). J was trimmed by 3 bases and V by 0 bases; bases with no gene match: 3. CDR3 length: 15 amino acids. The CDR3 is CASSQDGTSFYEQYF. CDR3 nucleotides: TGTGCCAGCAGCCAAGATGGGACTAGCTTCTACGAGCAGTACTTC.

Here the CDR3 DNA reads TGTGCCAGCAGCCAAACACTAGCGGGAGTACCCAATGAGCAGTTCTTC. Translating gives CASSQTLAGVPNEQFF. The V and J genes are TRBV13 and TRBJ2-1, with 11 bases matching TRBD2. V was clipped by 5 bases and J by 6 bases; unmatched bases: 9. Germline CDR1 PRHDT, CDR2 FYEKMQ (reference sequence). CDR3 length equals 16 residues.

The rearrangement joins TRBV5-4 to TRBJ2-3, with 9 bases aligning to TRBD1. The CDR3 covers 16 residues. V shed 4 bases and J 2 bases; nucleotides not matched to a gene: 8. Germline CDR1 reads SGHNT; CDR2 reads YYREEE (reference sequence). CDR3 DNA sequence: TGTGCCAGCAGCCTTATTGGGACAGGGCTCACAGATACGCAGTATTTT. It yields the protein CASSLIGTGLTDTQYF. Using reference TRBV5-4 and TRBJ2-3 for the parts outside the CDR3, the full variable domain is ETGVTQSPTHLIKTRGQQVTLRCSSQSGHNTVSWYQQALGQGPQFIFQYYREEENGRGNFPPRFSGLQFPNYSSELNVNALELDDSALYLCASSLIGTGLTDTQYFGPGTRLTVL.

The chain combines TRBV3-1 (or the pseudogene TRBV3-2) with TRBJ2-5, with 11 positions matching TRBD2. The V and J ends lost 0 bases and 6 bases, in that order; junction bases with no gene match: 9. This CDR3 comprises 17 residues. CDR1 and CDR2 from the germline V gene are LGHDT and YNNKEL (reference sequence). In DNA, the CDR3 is TGTGCCAGCAGCCAAGATAATACTAGCGGGGGTACAAAGACCCAGTACTTC. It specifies CASSQDNTSGGTKTQYF.

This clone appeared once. CDR3 residues: CASSLGLPYNSPLHF. The CDR3, as DNA: TGCGCCAGCAGCTTGGGGCTGCCCTATAATTCACCCCTCCACTTT. This chain connects TRBV5-1 to TRBJ1-6; D gene uncertain. The CDR3 is made up of 15 amino acids. Germline lookup yields CDR1 SGHRS and CDR2 YFSETQ. The germline V and J ends were trimmed by 0 bases and 2 bases, with 6 bases remaining between them.